A selection of T cell receptor beta chains follows, all from one sample in a study of CD8 T cells in Susac syndrome. TCRdb recomputed calls from the immunoSEQ multiplex PCR reads with MiXCR, one row per CDR3 protein. The sample consists of roughly 110,000 distinct CDR3 sequences, roughly 92% of them appearing once. Sequenced sample: CD8+ T cells from PBMCs. The receptors come from a human donor in good health. The CDR3 runs from the conserved cysteine through the conserved F or W. The D gene is left open where the match is weak. Not all rows give a size; the values are once, few, many and, for expanded clones, a class.

clone size	D gene	J gene	V gene	CDR3 length	CDR3 protein	CDR3 DNA
once	NA	TRBJ2-7	TRBV20-1	12	CSVKEQGYEQYF	TGCAGTGTGAAAGAACAGGGCTACGAGCAGTACTTC
NA	TRBD2	TRBJ2-1	TRBV2	16	CASSGLGLAGAVEQFF	TGTGCCAGCAGTGGGCTAGGACTAGCGGGAGCAGTTGAGCAGTTCTTC
NA	NA	TRBJ1-3	TRBV7-3	15	CASSTDRHSGNTIYF	TGTGCCAGCAGCACTGACAGGCACTCTGGAAACACCATATATTTT
NA	TRBD1	TRBJ1-1	TRBV28	15	CASSFQGAWNTEAFF	TGTGCCAGCAGTTTTCAGGGGGCCTGGAACACTGAAGCTTTCTTT
once	TRBD1	TRBJ2-6	TRBV24-1	18	CATSEGQGSISGANVLTF	TGTGCCACCAGTGAGGGACAGGGAAGCATCTCTGGGGCCAACGTCCTGACTTTC
NA	NA	TRBJ1-1	TRBV19	18	CASSIEGGSSTLNTEAFF	TGTGCCAGTAGTATAGAAGGGGGGTCCTCCACTTTGAACACTGAAGCTTTCTTT
once	NA	TRBJ2-7	TRBV6-2/TRBV6-3	11	CASSYPYEQYF	TGTGCCAGCAGTTACCCCTACGAGCAGTACTTC
NA	NA	TRBJ2-7	TRBV6-2/TRBV6-3	12	CASSYAHYEQYF	TGTGCCAGCAGTTACGCCCACTACGAGCAGTACTTC
NA	TRBD2	TRBJ2-1	TRBV9	16	CASSNLAATSYNEQFF	TGTGCCAGCAGCAATCTAGCGGCGACCTCCTACAATGAGCAGTTCTTC
NA	TRBD2	TRBJ2-7	TRBV20-1	14	CSGLAGGIGYEQYF	TGCAGTGGACTAGCGGGGGGGATTGGCTACGAGCAGTACTTC
once	NA	TRBJ2-4	TRBV6-2/TRBV6-3	14	CASRPGSLLNIQYF	TGTGCCAGCAGGCCGGGGAGTCTCCTGAACATTCAGTACTTC
NA	NA	TRBJ2-7	TRBV5-1	15	CASSLGGTVLYEQYF	TGCGCCAGCAGCCTGGGAGGGACAGTCCTCTACGAGCAGTACTTC
once	NA	TRBJ2-5	TRBV29-1	13	CSVGPTRGETQYF	TGCAGCGTTGGTCCCACCAGAGGGGAGACCCAGTACTTC
few	NA	TRBJ2-1	TRBV29-1	11	CSVALVNEQFF	TGCAGCGTCGCTCTTGTAAATGAGCAGTTCTTC
NA	TRBD2	TRBJ2-1	TRBV25-1	15	CASRPTSGLYNEQFF	TGTGCCAGCAGGCCGACTAGCGGGCTTTACAATGAGCAGTTCTTC